The 29 T cell receptor beta chains listed next were all sequenced from one sample in a study of shared clonotypes between healthy human individuals. TCRdb's table, derived via immunoSEQ multiplex PCR, lists solely in-frame clones and lacks some. This sample has fewer than 650,000 clones, with roughly four fifths found just once. Specimen: PBMCs. The receptors stem from a woman in her forties in good health. Some clones in this sample may be carry-over from other donors' samples.

The V call is TRBV7-6, the J call TRBJ2-7; TRBD1 aligns across 9 bases. Germline lookup yields CDR1 SGHVS and CDR2 FNYEAQ. J lost 2 bases, V lost 5 bases, and 7 bases had no gene match. The CDR3 has 15 amino acids. The CDR3 nucleotides read TGTGCCAGCAGCCCCCACCGGACAGGGGCCTACGAGCAGTACTTC. It is translated as CASSPHRTGAYEQYF.

Turning to this clone: A much larger clone is a single base away; this may be a read error. This chain connects TRBV5-4 to TRBJ2-5; 7 bases are shared with TRBD2. Losses at the gene ends were 2 bases for V and 1 base for J; bases not matched to a gene: 8. CDR3 size: 16 residues. From germline, CDR1 is SGHNT and CDR2 YYREEE (reference sequence). The CDR3 nucleotides are TGTGCCAGCAGCTTTGGCGGCGGGAGCGTCCAAGAGACCCAGTACTTC. Amino acid sequence: CASSFGGGSVQETQYF. The full variable domain, rest sourced from reference TRBV5-4 and TRBJ2-5, is ETGVTQSPTHLIKTRGQQVTLRCSSQSGHNTVSWYQQALGQGPQFIFQYYREEENGRGNFPPRFSGLQFPNYSSELNVNALELDDSALYLCASSFGGGSVQETQYFGPGTRLLVL.

This chain joins TRBV10-3 and TRBJ2-3, with D tentatively TRBD2 (5 bases). Trimming pared 2 bases from V and 4 bases from J, leaving 7 bases between. CDR1 and CDR2 (germline): ENHRY, SYGVKD. There are 13 residues in the CDR3. This CDR3 is CAISEGGPDTQYF. In DNA, the CDR3 is TGTGCCATCAGTGAGGGCGGGCCAGATACGCAGTATTTT.

V gene TRBV10-3 combines with J gene TRBJ2-5; D is perhaps TRBD1 or TRBD2 (5 bases each). Trimming took off 10 bases at V and 5 bases at J, with 14 bases between the two ends. This CDR3 is built from 12 residues. CDR1 is ENHRY, CDR2 SYGVKD, per germline. The CDR3 here is CATRDLRETQYF. The CDR3 bases are TGTGCCACTCGGGACCTGCGGGAGACCCAGTACTTC.

This clone was observed a single time. The chain uses TRBV18 and TRBJ2-1, with no clear D. The CDR3 has 17 residues. CDR1 is KGHSH and CDR2 is LQKENI in the germline V gene. Trimming left V 2 bases short and J 4 bases short, with 18 bases between. The CDR3 sequence is CASSPSSAEWGYNEQFF. In nucleotides, the CDR3 is TGTGCCAGCTCACCATCGTCGGCGGAGTGGGGTTACAATGAGCAGTTCTTC.

This clone showed up just a few times. The chain is built from TRBV7-3 and TRBJ2-1; 8 bases match TRBD2. The CDR3 is 17 amino acids. Looked up from germline, CDR1 is SGHTA and CDR2 is FQGTGA. Trimming at V came to 0 bases and at J to 0 bases, leaving 4 bases not matched to a gene. CDR3 protein: CASSLTSGADSYNEQFF. The CDR3 coding sequence is TGTGCCAGCAGCTTAACTAGCGGGGCCGACTCCTACAATGAGCAGTTCTTC.

The genes are TRBV7-2 and TRBJ2-1; TRBD2 matches 8 bases. The CDR3 extends over 17 amino acids. V shed 5 bases, J shed 9 bases, and the junction held 18 bases outside the gene matches. Germline V CDR1 and CDR2: SGHTA, FQGNSA. The CDR3 sequence: CASSPDLLATAGGEQFF. The CDR3 DNA sequence: TGTGCCAGCAGCCCCGACTTACTAGCAACCGCGGGAGGTGAGCAGTTCTTC.

The chain's CDR3 is CASSSRWNEQYF. The CDR3 DNA follows: TGTGCCAGCAGCTCAAGGTGGAACGAGCAGTACTTC. This chain links TRBV11-2 with TRBJ2-7; the D is unclear. Germline CDR1 and CDR2: SGHAT and FQNNGV. Trimming removed 4 bases at V and 5 bases at J, with 9 bases between. CDR3 length: 12 amino acids.

The V gene is TRBV6-4, the J gene TRBJ2-3; possibly TRBD2 for D (6 bases). Germline CDR1 is MRHNA and CDR2 is SNTAGT. Trimming took off 5 bases at V and 0 bases at J, with 9 bases between the two ends. The CDR3 spans 14 residues. The CDR3 protein is CASSKSGSTDTQYF. The CDR3 coding sequence is TGTGCCAGCAGTAAAAGCGGGAGCACAGATACGCAGTATTTT.

This chain joins TRBV6-1 and TRBJ1-5, with 10 bases lining up with TRBD1. J lost 6 bases, V lost 10 bases, and 6 bases had no gene match. The CDR3 has 13 residues. Germline assignment: CDR1 MNHNS and CDR2 SASEGT. The CDR3 sequence is CATRQGAGQPQHF. CDR3 bases: TGTGCCACCCGACAGGGGGCTGGTCAGCCCCAGCATTTT.

As for this clone: A far bigger clonotype differs at one base, so this is likely a read error. The rearrangement joins TRBV14 to TRBJ1-5; D not certain. Trimming cost V 4 bases and J 3 bases, with 4 bases left between them. Germline assignment: CDR1 SGHDN and CDR2 FVKESK. The CDR3 is made up of 12 amino acids. The CDR3 DNA reads as TGTGCCAGCAGCCGGGTCAATCAGCCCCAGCATTTT. It translates to CASSRVNQPQHF.

The chain is built from TRBV5-8 and TRBJ2-2, with a tentative D call TRBD2 (5 bases). The CDR3 extends over 14 amino acids. Germline assignment: CDR1 SGHTS and CDR2 YDEGEE. Trimming took off 4 bases at V and 3 bases at J, with 10 bases between the two ends. DNA for the CDR3: TGTGCCAGCAGCAGCGGACGGTACACCGGGGAGCTGTTTTTT. Translation: CASSSGRYTGELFF.

The chain recombines TRBV28 with TRBJ2-5; D gene unclear. V lost 5 bases to trimming and J lost 5 bases, with 21 bases between them. The CDR3 length is 16 residues. Per germline, CDR1 MDHEN and CDR2 SYDVKM. The CDR3 loop is CASSAIPPGFTETQYF. CDR3 sequence (DNA): TGTGCCAGCAGTGCCATTCCCCCGGGTTTTACGGAGACCCAGTACTTC.

This clone occurred once. The chain couples TRBV5-4 to TRBJ2-1; weak D call: TRBD2 (6 bases). Germline assignment: CDR1 SGHNT and CDR2 YYREEE (reference sequence). The CDR3 is 16 amino acids. The V and J ends lost 3 bases and 1 base respectively, with 14 bases between them. The CDR3 bases are TGTGCCAGCAGCTCAGACTTGGGGGGTTCCTACAATGAGCAGTTCTTC. This sequence encodes CASSSDLGGSYNEQFF.

This clone was detected once. The V and J genes are TRBV19 and TRBJ1-5; no reliable D call. Germline CDR1 LNHDA, CDR2 SQIVND (reference sequence). This CDR3 contains 18 residues. Between the trimmed V and J ends, which lost 2 bases and 0 bases, there was a span of 17 bases. The chain's CDR3 is CASSIQNIVDNSNQPQHF. DNA for the CDR3: TGTGCCAGTAGTATACAGAATATTGTCGATAATAGCAATCAGCCCCAGCATTTT.

The chain combines TRBV4-1 with TRBJ1-4, with TRBD1 identical over 11 bases. Looked up from germline, CDR1 is MGHRA and CDR2 is YSYEKL. The CDR3 spans 16 residues. The ends lost 0 bases at V and 7 bases at J; junction bases unmatched: 4. CDR3 DNA sequence: TGCGCCAGCAGCCAAGATAGGGGGACAGGGGGTGAAAAACTGTTTTTT. This translates into CASSQDRGTGGEKLFF.

J is TRBJ2-2 and V is TRBV7-8; maybe TRBD2 (6 bases). The CDR3 covers 16 residues. Looked up from germline, CDR1 is SGHVS and CDR2 is FQNEAQ. V dropped 1 base and J dropped 0 bases, with 9 bases sitting between them. The CDR3 nucleotides are TGTGCCAGCAGCTTAGTCGAGCGGGCGAACACCGGGGAGCTGTTTTTT. This gives the protein CASSLVERANTGELFF.

There are a few counts of this clone. This sequence joins TRBV5-8 and TRBJ2-7; D perhaps matches TRBD2 (5 bases). CDR3 length: 16 residues. V shed 0 bases and J shed 0 bases, with 13 bases lying between them. The germline CDR1 and CDR2 sequences are SGHTS and YDEGEE. DNA for the CDR3: TGTGCCAGCAGCTTGGGGTTTTGGACTCGCTCCTACGAGCAGTACTTC. Translating it yields CASSLGFWTRSYEQYF.

The rearrangement uses TRBV5-1 and TRBJ2-7, with no clear D. There are 15 residues in the CDR3. V lost 0 bases to trimming and J lost 2 bases, with 12 bases between them. CDR1 SGHRS and CDR2 YFSETQ come from the germline V gene. The CDR3 reads CASSLGWQETYEQYF. CDR3 sequence (DNA): TGCGCCAGCAGCTTGGGATGGCAGGAAACCTACGAGCAGTACTTC.

The V gene is TRBV12-2, the J gene TRBJ2-3; the table's D call, TRBD2, has no DNA check behind it. TRBV12-2 represents a pseudogene. CDR3 length: 15 amino acids. As DNA, the CDR3 is TGTGCAAGTCGCTCGACCCATACTAGAGCAGATACGCAGTATTTT. It specifies CASRSTHTRADTQYF.

The V and J genes are TRBV5-6 and TRBJ1-5; D unclear. With 0 bases removed from V and 0 bases from J, the gap between germline ends came to 7 bases. The length of the CDR3 is 15 residues. Germline values: CDR1 SGHDT, CDR2 YYEEEE. CDR3 DNA: TGTGCCAGCAGCTTGGAGAGTTATAGCAATCAGCCCCAGCATTTT. This codes for CASSLESYSNQPQHF.

V and J are TRBV29-1 and TRBJ2-3, with TRBD2 identical over 13 bases. Looked up from germline, CDR1 is SQVTM and CDR2 is ANQGSEA. The CDR3 is made up of 15 amino acids. V trimming: 5 bases; J trimming: 5 bases; junction bases outside the gene matches: 7. As DNA, the CDR3 is TGCAGCGTTCAGGGTACTAGCGGGAGGGGAGATACGCAGTATTTT. Protein sequence: CSVQGTSGRGDTQYF.

The genes are TRBV27 and TRBJ2-7; D might be TRBD1 or TRBD2, each matching 6 bases. CDR3 length: 14 residues. Germline-derived CDR1 and CDR2 are MNHEY and SMNVEV (reference sequence). Trimming removed 6 bases at V and 2 bases at J, with 14 bases between. As DNA, the CDR3 is TGTGCCAGCAGCCTGAGGGGGGTACCCTACGAGCAGTACTTC. Protein sequence: CASSLRGVPYEQYF.

Comment on this clone: Other nucleotide sequences from this sample produce the same CDR3. This rearrangement joins TRBV30 to TRBJ2-6; no firm D call. The V gene lost 0 bases and the J gene lost 0 bases, with 3 bases spanning the gap. The CDR3 is 14 amino acids. Germline loops: CDR1 GTSNPN, CDR2 SVGIG (reference sequence). This chain's CDR3 is CAWSVDSGANVLTF. For the CDR3, the DNA is TGTGCCTGGAGTGTGGACTCTGGGGCCAACGTCCTGACTTTC.

The CDR3 region is CASSPSSGQREQYF. The DNA of the CDR3 is TGTGCCAGCAGCCCCTCTAGCGGACAAAGAGAGCAGTACTTC. The rearrangement uses TRBV9 and TRBJ2-7, with 7 bases matching TRBD2. The CDR3 covers 14 residues. The junction had 11 bases not matched to a gene; V was cut back by 4 bases and J by 7 bases. Germline CDR1 and CDR2: SGDLS and YYNGEE.

V and J are TRBV28 and TRBJ2-1; TRBD2 is a possible D gene (5 bases). The CDR3 covers 12 residues. V shed 6 bases and J shed 6 bases, with 9 bases lying between them. Germline-derived CDR1 and CDR2 are MDHEN and SYDVKM. CDR3 nucleotide sequence: TGTGCCAGCAGCTCAGCGGCCAATGAGCAGTTCTTC. Protein product: CASSSAANEQFF.

To note about this clone: Given a much more abundant clone one base away, this may be a read error. The rearrangement links TRBV25-1 to TRBJ1-2; 7 bases map to TRBD1. CDR3 length equals 14 residues. CDR1 is MGHDK, CDR2 SYGVNS, per germline. V lost 2 bases and J lost 4; bases outside the gene matches: 4. The CDR3 protein is CASSEATGTYGYTF. DNA for the CDR3: TGTGCCAGCAGTGAAGCGACAGGGACCTATGGCTACACCTTC.

DNA for the CDR3: TGTGCCAGCAGAAGGTTGCTAGCGGGAAAAAACGAGCAGTACTTC. Its translation: CASRRLLAGKNEQYF. This chain uses TRBV5-6 with TRBJ2-7, with 9 positions matching TRBD2. Germline V gives CDR1 SGHDT, CDR2 YYEEEE. The junction had 11 bases not matched to a gene; V was cut back by 5 bases and J by 5 bases. The CDR3 spans 15 residues.

This clone was observed once. The chain joins TRBV7-2 to TRBJ2-7, with 9 bases matching TRBD2. The trim removed 1 base at V and 7 bases at J, leaving 8 bases unmatched. This CDR3 contains 15 residues. Germline V gives CDR1 SGHTA, CDR2 FQGNSA. CDR3 region: CASSLGASGAREQYF. In DNA, the CDR3 is TGTGCCAGCAGCTTAGGTGCTAGCGGGGCTCGGGAGCAGTACTTC.